These 14 T cell receptor beta chains originate from one sample sequenced in a study of shared clonotypes between healthy human individuals. The method was immunoSEQ multiplex PCR; TCRdb's version includes in-frame clones alone and lacks a portion of them. The table includes roughly 170,000 clones, around 63% detected once. The sample was memory CD4+ T cells sorted from blood. Subset denoted: CD45RA-negative fraction. These receptors came from a man aged 30 to 39 in good health.

V is TRBV28 and J is TRBJ2-7; D remains unclear. Trimming cost V 7 bases and J 0 bases, with 16 bases left between them. The CDR3 is 15 residues long. Germline V gene sequence: CDR1 MDHEN, CDR2 SYDVKM. The DNA of the CDR3 is TGTGCCAGCAAGTCCCCGGGCAGAAGCTCCTACGAGCAGTACTTC. Protein sequence: CASKSPGRSSYEQYF.

V gene TRBV18 combines with J gene TRBJ2-1; possibly TRBD1 for D (6 bases). The germline V and J ends were trimmed by 0 bases and 6 bases, with 12 bases remaining between them. This CDR3 is 15 amino acids long. Germline V lookup: CDR1 KGHSH, CDR2 LQKENI. The CDR3 region has the DNA TGTGCCAGCTCACCACCTTCTCGGACAGCCAATGAGCAGTTCTTC. It is translated as CASSPPSRTANEQFF.

The chain is built from TRBV6-5 and TRBJ1-1; no clear D. Germline loops: CDR1 MNHEY, CDR2 SVGAGI. V was shortened by 3 bases and J by 3 bases, with 11 bases between the two germline ends. The CDR3 totals 14 residues. The CDR3 nucleotides are TGTGCCAGCAGTTATTCGGGGTCACACACTGAAGCTTTCTTT. Translating gives CASSYSGSHTEAFF.

This clone was observed once. The chain has TRBV29-1 and TRBJ1-1, with 7 bases fitting TRBD1. Germline assignment: CDR1 SQVTM and CDR2 ANQGSEA. CDR3 length: 14 residues. V dropped 4 bases and J dropped 0; count of bases not matched to a gene: 5. CDR3 residues: CSVGDSLMNTEAFF. DNA for the CDR3: TGCAGCGTTGGGGACAGCCTAATGAACACTGAAGCTTTCTTT.

The J gene is TRBJ2-3, the V gene TRBV10-3; maybe TRBD2 (6 bases). Trimming took 6 bases from V and 0 from J, leaving 10 bases between them. Germline CDR1 ENHRY, CDR2 SYGVKD. The CDR3 covers 14 residues. The CDR3 region has the DNA TGTGCCATCAGCCCGGGACTTAGCACAGATACGCAGTATTTT. Protein sequence: CAISPGLSTDTQYF.

Only one count was recorded for this clone. This may stem from a read error, because a much larger clone lies one nucleotide away. The sample contains more than one DNA sequence encoding this CDR3. The chain recombines TRBV29-1 with TRBJ1-5, with 9 bases aligning to TRBD1. The CDR3 length is 12 residues. With 7 bases clipped from V and 5 bases from J, the junction kept 3 bases outside the gene matches. Germline-derived CDR1 and CDR2 are SQVTM and ANQGSEA. The chain's CDR3 is CSARTGDQPQHF. CDR3 DNA sequence: TGCAGCGCCCGGACAGGGGATCAGCCCCAGCATTTT.

The chain employs TRBV6-5 and TRBJ1-2; D might be TRBD1 (5 bases). This CDR3 spans 11 amino acids. With 8 bases removed from V and 8 bases from J, the gap between germline ends came to 12 bases. Germline CDR1 MNHEY, CDR2 SVGAGI. In nucleotides, the CDR3 is TGTGCCAGCTGGGGGGGTGGCGGCTACACCTTC. Amino acids: CASWGGGGYTF.

V and J are TRBV7-6 and TRBJ2-2; D ambiguous. V shed 2 bases and J shed 8 bases, with 9 bases lying between them. The CDR3 loop spans 13 amino acids. The V gene's germline CDR1 is SGHVS and CDR2 FNYEAQ. This CDR3 is CASSLLATGELFF. In nucleotides, the CDR3 is TGTGCCAGCAGCTTATTGGCAACAGGGGAGCTGTTTTTT.

This clone was seen only once. The chain employs TRBV5-1 and TRBJ2-7; 7 bases match TRBD1. The CDR3 has 18 amino acids. Looked up from germline, CDR1 is SGHRS and CDR2 is YFSETQ. The junction had 16 bases not matched to a gene; V was cut back by 4 bases and J by 0 bases. The CDR3 sequence: CASSLEEPGQRFSYEQYF. The CDR3 DNA reads TGCGCCAGCAGCCTAGAAGAACCGGGACAGCGATTCTCCTACGAGCAGTACTTC. The variable domain in full, completed from reference TRBV5-1 and TRBJ2-7, reads KAGVTQTPRYLIKTRGQQVTLSCSPISGHRSVSWYQQTPGQGLQFLFEYFSETQRNKGNFPGRFSGRQFSNSRSEMNVSTLELGDSALYLCASSLEEPGQRFSYEQYFGPGTRLTVT.

This clone has at least ten counts. The chain links TRBV28 to TRBJ2-1, with D perhaps matching TRBD2 (6 bases). CDR1 and CDR2 from the germline V gene are MDHEN and SYDVKM. CDR3 length: 14 amino acids. Trimming took off 8 bases at V and 1 base at J, with 12 bases between the two ends. The CDR3 DNA reads TGTGCCAGCGGGAGGACCAATTCCTACAATGAGCAGTTCTTC. It specifies CASGRTNSYNEQFF.

The chain uses TRBV11-3 and TRBJ1-5; D is undetermined. The V end was cut by 1 base, the J end by 3 bases, with 16 bases between. From germline, CDR1 is SGHNT and CDR2 YENEEA. This CDR3 has 17 residues. CDR3: CASSLVSGPGNNQPQHF. The CDR3 coding sequence is TGTGCCAGCAGCTTAGTGTCTGGGCCAGGCAACAATCAGCCCCAGCATTTT. Full variable domain (rest looked up from reference TRBV11-3 and TRBJ1-5): EAGVVQSPRYKIIEKKQPVAFWCNPISGHNTLYWYLQNLGQGPELLIRYENEEAVDDSQLPKDRFSAERLKGVDSTLKIQPAELGDSAVYLCASSLVSGPGNNQPQHFGDGTRLSIL.

Remarks on this clone: The sample carries other DNA sequences with the same CDR3. This rearrangement joins TRBV2 to TRBJ1-3; D ambiguous. The V and J ends lost 7 bases and 0 bases respectively, with 10 bases between them. CDR1 SNHLY and CDR2 FYNNEI come from the germline V gene. The CDR3 totals 14 residues. The CDR3, as DNA: TGTGCCAGCACCTCTGAGGGCTCTGGAAACACCATATATTTT. This encodes CASTSEGSGNTIYF.

The V gene is TRBV7-3, the J gene TRBJ2-1; weak D call: TRBD2 (5 bases). The germline CDR1 and CDR2 sequences are SGHTA and FQGTGA. This CDR3 is built from 16 residues. Between the trimmed V and J ends, which lost 4 bases and 3 bases, there was a span of 16 bases. In DNA, the CDR3 is TGTGCCAGCAGCTCGACCTCTAGCCCTCTCTACAATGAGCAGTTCTTC. Translating gives CASSSTSSPLYNEQFF. Drawing the rest from reference TRBV7-3 and TRBJ2-1, the complete variable domain is GAGVSQTPSNKVTEKGKYVELRCDPISGHTALYWYRQSLGQGPEFLIYFQGTGAADDSGLPNDRFFAVRPEGSVSTLKIQRTERGDSAVYLCASSSTSSPLYNEQFFGPGTRLTVL.

The gene calls are TRBV27 and TRBJ2-1; 7 bases fit TRBD2. Germline-derived CDR1 and CDR2 are MNHEY and SMNVEV (reference sequence). The CDR3 has 15 residues. The junction had 2 bases not matched to a gene; V was cut back by 3 bases and J by 0 bases. CDR3 DNA sequence: TGTGCCAGCAGTTTGGGAGGGTTCTCCTACAATGAGCAGTTCTTC. Its protein is CASSLGGFSYNEQFF.